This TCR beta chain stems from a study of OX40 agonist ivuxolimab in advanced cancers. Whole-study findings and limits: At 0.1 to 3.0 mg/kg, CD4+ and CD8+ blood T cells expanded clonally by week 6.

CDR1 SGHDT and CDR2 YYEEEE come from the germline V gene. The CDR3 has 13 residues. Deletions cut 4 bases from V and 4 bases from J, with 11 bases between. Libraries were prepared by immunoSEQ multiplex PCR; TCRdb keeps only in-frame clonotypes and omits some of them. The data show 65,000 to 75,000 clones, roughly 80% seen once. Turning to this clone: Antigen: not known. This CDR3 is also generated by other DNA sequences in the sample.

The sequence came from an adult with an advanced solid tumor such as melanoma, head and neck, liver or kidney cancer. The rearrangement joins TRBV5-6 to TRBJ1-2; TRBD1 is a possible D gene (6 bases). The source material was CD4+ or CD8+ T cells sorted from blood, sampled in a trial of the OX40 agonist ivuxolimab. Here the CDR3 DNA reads TGTGCCAGCAGCCAACAGGGTTCCTATGGCTACACCTTC. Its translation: CASSQQGSYGYTF.